This TCR beta chain was obtained from a study of Tregs in tolerant kidney transplant recipients. Data came from immunoSEQ multiplex PCR; TCRdb stores just in-frame clones and leaves some out. The profile shows about 60,000 clones, 80% to 95% of them singletons. Germline V lookup: CDR1 SGHDN, CDR2 FVKESK. V was clipped by 1 base and J by 2 bases, with 10 bases between them. This CDR3 contains 15 residues. The TCR sequence derives from a human donor who received a combined kidney and bone marrow transplant. The sample in question was CD8+ T cells from blood, obtained before the transplant. The chain joins TRBV14 to TRBJ2-3, with D hard to call. This chain's CDR3 is CASSQVAAVTDTQYF. The CDR3 DNA reads as TGTGCCAGCAGCCAAGTGGCGGCCGTCACAGATACGCAGTATTTT. Supplemented by reference TRBV14 and TRBJ2-3, the full variable domain reads EAGVTQFPSHSVIEKGQTVTLRCDPISGHDNLYWYRRVMGKEIKFLLHFVKESKQDESGMPNNRFLAERTGGTYSTLKVQPAELEDSGVYFCASSQVAAVTDTQYFGPGTRLTVL.